The T cell receptor beta chain described here comes from a study of shared clonotypes between healthy human individuals. Study-wide points: The genetic and exposure-history diversity represented was limited by few donors. Sharing across four donors was highest in naive CD4 (around 5%) and lowest in memory CD8 (about 0.4%). A reduction in generation probabilities was seen for non-shared clonotypes relative to those shared by all four donors.

J lost 3 bases, V lost 4 bases, and 3 bases had no gene match. The CDR3 is made up of 14 amino acids. The germline gives CDR1 MGHDK, CDR2 SYGVNS. Sorted-subset replicate PCR reactions contained approximately 190 ng DNA, corresponding to some 30,000 T cell genomes. Assay used: immunoSEQ multiplex PCR; TCRdb lists only in-frame clones, some missing. The top ten hold around 0.25% of the sample, which has roughly 770,000 clones, around 96% seen once. With regard to this clone: Its cognate antigen is unknown.

Positively selected for CCR7, the CD45RO-negative cells used as naive CD8 cells excluded terminally differentiated effector memory CD45RA+ cells. The genes are TRBV25-1 and TRBJ1-5, with 7 bases identical to TRBD1. The origin of this receptor is a man aged 30 to 45 in good health. Material for sequencing was naive CD8+ T cells sorted from blood. The CDR3 bases are TGTGCCAGCAGTGGCAGGGGGGACAATCAGCCCCAGCATTTT. Translating it yields CASSGRGDNQPQHF.